These 27 T cell receptor beta chains were sequenced from one sample in a study of blood T cell repertoires in COVID-19. Data came from immunoSEQ multiplex PCR; TCRdb stores just in-frame clones and leaves some out. Seen here are 200,000 to 300,000 clones, around 87% observed once, and the top ten hold about 5.2%. The sample was peripheral blood. Receptor source: an older woman with COVID-19, enrolled during active disease.

V and J are TRBV6-5 and TRBJ1-1; TRBD1 is a possible D gene (5 bases). The germline CDR1 and CDR2 sequences are MNHEY and SVGAGI. There are 14 residues in the CDR3. The V and J ends lost 11 bases and 4 bases respectively, with 20 bases between them. The CDR3 spells CAATRAVGGTEAFF. DNA for the CDR3: TGTGCCGCAACCCGGGCCGTCGGGGGCACTGAAGCTTTCTTT.

For the CDR3, the DNA is TGCGCCAGCAGCCGACAGGCACGAAGCACAGATACGCAGTATTTT. Translating it yields CASSRQARSTDTQYF. The chain has TRBV5-1 and TRBJ2-3, with a possible D match to TRBD1 (6 bases). V dropped 4 bases and J dropped 0 bases, with 12 bases sitting between them. This CDR3 has 15 amino acids. Germline V lookup: CDR1 SGHRS, CDR2 YFSETQ.

The chain combines TRBV7-9 with TRBJ2-3, with 10 bases that match TRBD2. The V and J ends lost 5 bases and 0 bases, in that order; junction bases with no gene match: 2. CDR1 is SEHNR and CDR2 is FQNEAQ in the germline V gene (reference sequence). This CDR3 contains 15 residues. CDR3 in amino acids: CASSPSGRSTDTQYF. The CDR3 DNA sequence: TGTGCCAGCAGCCCTAGCGGGAGAAGCACAGATACGCAGTATTTT.

CDR3 nucleotide sequence: TGTGCCAGCAGTTACTTTACGGGGGGAGCGGAGACCCAGTACTTC. It translates to CASSYFTGGAETQYF. This sequence joins TRBV6-5 and TRBJ2-5; 7 bases fit TRBD2. The germline V gene encodes CDR1 MNHEY and CDR2 SVGAGI. V shed 1 base, J shed 5 bases, and the junction held 7 bases outside the gene matches. CDR3 length equals 15 residues.

There are many counts of this clone. The V gene is TRBV11-2, the J gene TRBJ2-7; TRBD1 aligns across 7 bases. Germline values: CDR1 SGHAT, CDR2 FQNNGV. Trimming cost V 2 bases and J 0 bases; bases outside gene matches: 4. There are 15 residues in the CDR3. The CDR3 loop reads CASSLRWDSSYEQYF. The CDR3 bases are TGTGCCAGCAGCTTACGGTGGGACAGCTCCTACGAGCAGTACTTC.

This rearrangement joins TRBV4-1 to TRBJ2-3; 9 bases agree with TRBD2. The CDR3 is 16 amino acids. Trimming removed 3 bases from V and 5 bases from J; junction bases left unmatched: 9. Per the germline V gene, CDR1 is MGHRA and CDR2 is YSYEKL. CDR3 in DNA: TGCGCCAGCAGCCACTCCTTAGCGGGAGAGAAAGATACGCAGTATTTT. It codes for CASSHSLAGEKDTQYF.

The V and J genes are TRBV5-5 and TRBJ1-6, with TRBD1 matching 12 bases. J was trimmed by 19 bases and V by 4 bases; bases with no gene match: 12. CDR1 SGHKS and CDR2 YYEKEE come from the germline V gene (reference sequence). CDR3 size: 14 residues. CDR3 loop: CASSPGTGGPPEHF. The DNA of the CDR3 is TGTGCCAGCAGCCCAGGGACAGGGGGCCCCCCGGAGCACTTT.

This rearrangement joins TRBV19 to TRBJ1-2; 7 positions match TRBD1. The CDR3 has 16 residues. From germline, CDR1 is LNHDA and CDR2 SQIVND (reference sequence). J was trimmed by 4 bases and V by 8 bases; bases with no gene match: 16. The CDR3 DNA reads TGTGCCAGTTCCTTGGGGAGACAGGGATGGGGCTATGGCTACACCTTC. Protein product: CASSLGRQGWGYGYTF.

The chain carries TRBV4-1 and TRBJ1-2; possible D gene TRBD1, 6 bases. Germline V gene data show CDR1 as MGHRA and CDR2 as YSYEKL. This CDR3 has 15 residues. Trimming took 0 bases from V and 5 from J, leaving 13 bases between them. The CDR3 is CASSQEGGIGYGYTF. The DNA of the CDR3 is TGCGCCAGCAGCCAAGAAGGGGGAATAGGATATGGCTACACCTTC.

The chain uses TRBV5-6 and TRBJ2-5; D is possibly TRBD1 (5 bases). The CDR3 is 13 amino acids. V lost 3 bases and J 4 bases, leaving 10 bases between the germline ends. Germline V gene data show CDR1 as SGHDT and CDR2 as YYEEEE. DNA for the CDR3: TGTGCCAGCAGCTCGACAGCGAGAGAGACCCAGTACTTC. Residues: CASSSTARETQYF.

The rearrangement joins TRBV2 to TRBJ1-3, with D perhaps TRBD1 (5 bases). There are 13 residues in the CDR3. From germline, CDR1 is SNHLY and CDR2 FYNNEI. Between the trimmed V and J ends, which lost 6 bases and 2 bases, there was a span of 8 bases. The CDR3 DNA sequence: TGTGCCAGCAGCGGGGGAACTGGAAACACCATATATTTT. As protein: CASSGGTGNTIYF.

The V call is TRBV7-2, the J call TRBJ1-2, with unresolved D. There are 13 residues in the CDR3. V lost 2 bases and J lost 8, with 12 bases in between. The germline gives CDR1 SGHTA, CDR2 FQGNSA. The CDR3 DNA reads as TGTGCCAGCAGCTTAACCAGTTTCGGGGGCTACACCTTC. Its protein is CASSLTSFGGYTF.

The chain couples TRBV4-3 to TRBJ1-5, with D possibly TRBD1 on 5 matching bases. The V end lost 1 base, the J end lost 7 bases, and 8 bases lay between the germline ends. The CDR3 extends over 13 amino acids. Looked up from germline, CDR1 is LGHNA and CDR2 is YSLEER. CDR3 sequence (DNA): TGCGCCAGCAGCCAAGCATGGGGCCAGCCCCAGCATTTT. It specifies CASSQAWGQPQHF.

The CDR3, as DNA: TGTGCCAGCAGCTCCTACAGGGGCTCTGAAAGACTTCGTGGCTACACCTTC. It yields the protein CASSSYRGSERLRGYTF. J is TRBJ1-2 and V is TRBV11-2; TRBD1 agrees at 7 bases. CDR3 length: 17 residues. Germline V CDR1 and CDR2: SGHAT, FQNNGV. V was pared by 4 bases and J by 7 bases, with 18 bases of the junction left unmatched.

J is TRBJ2-4 and V is TRBV6-2 or TRBV6-3, with 7 positions matching TRBD1. The CDR3 is 16 residues long. Germline assignment: CDR1 MNHEY and CDR2 SVGEGT. V lost 5 bases, J lost 3 bases, and 10 bases stayed unmatched. The CDR3 nucleotides are TGTGCCAGCAGTATGACACAGGGGTTTGGCAAAAACATTCAGTACTTC. Its protein is CASSMTQGFGKNIQYF.

There are a few counts of this clone. The CDR3: CASRPLAGGPLGTDTQYF. DNA of the CDR3: TGTGCCAGCAGACCCCTTGCGGGAGGGCCACTCGGCACAGATACGCAGTATTTT. This chain joins TRBV14 and TRBJ2-3; 9 bases align to TRBD2. The germline CDR1 and CDR2 sequences are SGHDN and FVKESK. V shed 6 bases, J shed 1 base, and the junction held 14 bases outside the gene matches. This CDR3 has 18 residues.

The V gene is TRBV6-5, the J gene TRBJ2-2; D might be TRBD2 (5 bases). The germline V gene has CDR1 MNHEY and CDR2 SVGAGI. This CDR3 has 16 amino acids. The ends were cut back, 2 bases at V and 6 bases at J, with 16 bases in the middle. This CDR3 reads CASSYRAGVNAGELFF. CDR3 nucleotide sequence: TGTGCCAGCAGTTACAGGGCCGGGGTGAATGCCGGGGAGCTGTTTTTT.

This rearrangement joins TRBV7-9 to TRBJ1-4; weak D call: TRBD1 (5 bases). The CDR3 consists of 14 residues. Trimming took off 4 bases at V and 8 bases at J, with 14 bases between the two ends. Germline CDR1 and CDR2: SEHNR and FQNEAQ (reference sequence). CDR3 in DNA: TGTGCCAGCAGCTCAGGGCGGGGTGGCGAAAAACTGTTTTTT. It specifies CASSSGRGGEKLFF.

This chain links TRBV24-1 with TRBJ1-2; possible D gene TRBD1, 6 bases. V gave up 4 bases and J gave up 0 bases, with 14 bases separating them. This CDR3 is 16 amino acids long. The germline gives CDR1 KGHDR, CDR2 SFDVKD. The CDR3: CATSDNDRSANYGYTF. The DNA for the CDR3 is TGTGCCACCAGTGACAACGACAGGTCTGCTAACTATGGCTACACCTTC.

V usage is TRBV7-2 and J usage is TRBJ1-1, with D perhaps TRBD1 (6 bases). The CDR3 spans 15 residues. Trimming took off 0 bases at V and 2 bases at J, with 10 bases between the two ends. Germline V lookup: CDR1 SGHTA, CDR2 FQGNSA. The CDR3 loop reads CASSLASGVNTEAFF. In DNA, the CDR3 is TGTGCCAGCAGCTTAGCTTCAGGGGTAAACACTGAAGCTTTCTTT.

The chain recombines TRBV28 with TRBJ2-1; TRBD1 might be the D (6 bases). The CDR3 totals 16 residues. Germline V gene lookup returns CDR1 MDHEN and CDR2 SYDVKM. Trimming removed 2 bases at V and 10 bases at J, with 21 bases between. The CDR3 DNA follows: TGTGCCAGCAGTTTACGCCGGGACAATCGACCCAGCGAGCAGTTCTTC. This codes for CASSLRRDNRPSEQFF.

The CDR3 sequence: CASSSPGLAGPGELFF. In DNA, the CDR3 is TGTGCCAGCAGCTCCCCGGGACTAGCGGGCCCCGGGGAGCTGTTTTTT. This chain connects TRBV13 to TRBJ2-2; 12 bases are shared with TRBD2. J was trimmed by 6 bases and V by 4 bases; bases with no gene match: 6. Germline V gene sequence: CDR1 PRHDT, CDR2 FYEKMQ (reference sequence). The CDR3 runs to 16 residues.

The rearrangement links TRBV28 to TRBJ1-4, with D uncertain. Germline-derived CDR1 and CDR2 are MDHEN and SYDVKM. The CDR3 sequence is 13 residues long. Trimming left V 1 base short and J 10 bases short, with 10 bases between. CDR3 nucleotide sequence: TGTGCCAGCAGTTTATCCCCCCCCCTAAAACTGTTTTTT. It translates to CASSLSPPLKLFF.

This clone is a singleton in its sample. The chain links TRBV7-2 to TRBJ2-5; 14 nucleotides line up with TRBD2. V lost 0 bases and J lost 0; bases outside the gene matches: 6. CDR3 length equals 19 residues. Looked up from germline, CDR1 is SGHTA and CDR2 is FQGNSA. The CDR3 here is CASSLAGTSGRQYQETQYF. The DNA for the CDR3 is TGTGCCAGCAGCTTAGCCGGGACTAGCGGGAGACAGTACCAAGAGACCCAGTACTTC.

The J gene is TRBJ1-5, the V gene TRBV28, with 8 positions matching TRBD1. The CDR3 length is 15 residues. Germline CDR1 MDHEN, CDR2 SYDVKM. The junction had 10 bases not matched to a gene; V was cut back by 7 bases and J by 5 bases. CDR3: CASTDLTGVYQPQHF. Written as DNA, the CDR3 is TGTGCCAGCACAGATTTGACAGGGGTTTATCAGCCCCAGCATTTT. Together with reference TRBV28 and TRBJ1-5, the CDR3 gives the full variable domain: DVKVTQSSRYLVKRTGEKVFLECVQDMDHENMFWYRQDPGLGLRLIYFSYDVKMKEKGDIPEGYSVSREKKERFSLILESASTNQTSMYLCASTDLTGVYQPQHFGDGTRLSIL.

This chain connects TRBV5-1 to TRBJ1-6, with D uncertain. The CDR3 runs 16 residues. Trimming stripped 0 bases from V and 7 bases from J, with 14 bases between. Germline lookup yields CDR1 SGHRS and CDR2 YFSETQ. The CDR3 sequence: CASSLAPRRENSPLHF. In DNA form, the CDR3 reads TGCGCCAGCAGCTTGGCCCCCAGACGGGAAAATTCACCCCTCCACTTT.

The chain combines TRBV27 with TRBJ2-2, with a weak D call TRBD2 (5 bases). Looked up from germline, CDR1 is MNHEY and CDR2 is SMNVEV (reference sequence). The CDR3 has 13 residues. Trimming took off 7 bases at V and 4 bases at J, with 10 bases between the two ends. The CDR3 bases are TGTGCCAGCAATTCCGGGATCACCGGGGAGCTGTTTTTT. The encoded protein is CASNSGITGELFF.